The clone carrying this T cell receptor beta chain is a singleton in its sample. The entry originates in a study of blood T cell repertoires in COVID-19. Turning to the study itself: Samples came from the United States, Italy and Spain, spanning acute and convalescent COVID-19.

CDR3 length equals 17 residues. Deletions cut 5 bases from V and 1 base from J, with 18 bases between. Germline assignment: CDR1 KGHSH and CDR2 LQKENI. Per the authors' pipeline: Reference gene primer amplification gave estimated nucleated cell counts. The repertoire was sequenced with immunoSEQ multiplex PCR; TCRdb's copy has only in-frame clones and lacks some. V, J and clone size reflect that table, while D and trimming were determined from the DNA. The sample holds approximately 33,000 clones, roughly 86% seen once. This rearrangement joins TRBV18 to TRBJ1-5; D is undetermined. This clonotype was obtained from a man in his sixties with COVID-19, enrolled during active disease. Material: peripheral blood. The CDR3 loop reads CASSSFSGGMSNQPQHF. The CDR3 DNA sequence: TGTGCCAGCTCAAGCTTCAGTGGCGGAATGAGCAATCAGCCCCAGCATTTT.